Shown below are 30 T cell receptor beta chains from a single sample sequenced in a study of T cell changes during pregnancy in multiple sclerosis. The repertoire was sequenced with immunoSEQ multiplex PCR; TCRdb's copy has only in-frame clones and lacks some. Here the sample spans under 50,000 clones, roughly 94% being singletons. Sequences were derived from CD8+ T cells from peripheral blood mononuclear cells, sampled in the first trimester of pregnancy. These receptors were obtained from a female donor with multiple sclerosis, enrolled in a pregnancy study.

J is TRBJ2-7 and V is TRBV29-1, with 7 positions matching TRBD2. V dropped 6 bases and J dropped 6; count of bases not matched to a gene: 2. This CDR3 contains 10 residues. CDR1 and CDR2 from the germline V gene are SQVTM and ANQGSEA. This CDR3 is CSVWTSEQYF. The CDR3 nucleotides are TGCAGCGTCTGGACTAGCGAGCAGTACTTC.

The chain uses TRBV19 and TRBJ2-7; TRBD1 matches 9 bases. The CDR3 spans 14 residues. CDR1 and CDR2 (germline): LNHDA, SQIVND (reference sequence). V lost 6 bases, J lost 2 bases, and 5 bases stayed unmatched. The chain's CDR3 is CASSAGTGTYEQYF. The CDR3 region has the DNA TGTGCCAGTAGCGCCGGGACAGGGACCTACGAGCAGTACTTC.

The chain joins TRBV7-3 to TRBJ2-1; 9 nucleotides line up with TRBD2. The CDR3 is 15 amino acids. CDR1 is SGHTA, CDR2 FQGTGA, per germline. With V trimmed by 1 base and J by 7 bases, 5 bases remained unmatched. The CDR3 here is CASSLNPTSGNEQFF. The DNA of the CDR3 is TGTGCCAGCAGCTTAAACCCGACTAGCGGTAATGAGCAGTTCTTC. Based on the CDR3 plus reference TRBV7-3 and TRBJ2-1, the full variable domain is GAGVSQTPSNKVTEKGKYVELRCDPISGHTALYWYRQSLGQGPEFLIYFQGTGAADDSGLPNDRFFAVRPEGSVSTLKIQRTERGDSAVYLCASSLNPTSGNEQFFGPGTRLTVL.

V and J are TRBV9 and TRBJ2-1; 9 bases match TRBD2. The CDR3 has 16 residues. Trimming cost V 4 bases and J 8 bases; bases outside gene matches: 13. Per the germline V gene, CDR1 is SGDLS and CDR2 is YYNGEE. CDR3 region: CASSTHSGGLADEQFF. The CDR3 coding sequence is TGTGCCAGCAGCACCCATAGCGGGGGCTTGGCAGATGAGCAGTTCTTC.

The V and J genes are TRBV6-4 and TRBJ2-2; a weak D match, TRBD2 (6 bases). Per the germline V gene, CDR1 is MRHNA and CDR2 is SNTAGT. With 3 bases removed from V and 3 bases from J, the gap between germline ends came to 11 bases. The CDR3 contains 15 residues. CDR3 loop: CASSEGTGDTGELFF. DNA of the CDR3: TGTGCCAGCAGTGAAGGGACGGGGGACACCGGGGAGCTGTTTTTT.

The chain carries TRBV30 and TRBJ2-1; D uncertain. The CDR3 is made up of 12 amino acids. V was cut by 4 bases and J by 4 bases, with 8 bases left in between. Looked up from germline, CDR1 is GTSNPN and CDR2 is SVGIG (reference sequence). The CDR3 region has the DNA TGTGCCTGGATCCCTTCTTACAATGAGCAGTTCTTC. Residues: CAWIPSYNEQFF.

The V gene is TRBV6-1, the J gene TRBJ2-2, with D uncertain. Germline V gene lookup returns CDR1 MNHNS and CDR2 SASEGT. Between the trimmed V and J ends, which lost 5 bases and 0 bases, there was a span of 10 bases. This CDR3 has 15 amino acids. The CDR3 DNA sequence: TGTGCCAGCAGTAGCCTGTTGTCGAACACCGGGGAGCTGTTTTTT. It translates to CASSSLLSNTGELFF.

The gene calls are TRBV5-4 and TRBJ2-7; TRBD1 is a possible D gene (5 bases). Per the germline V gene, CDR1 is SGHNT and CDR2 is YYREEE (reference sequence). The CDR3 covers 16 residues. V was cut by 0 bases and J by 1 base, with 14 bases left in between. CDR3 DNA sequence: TGTGCCAGCAGCTTGGCCCAGGGCTGGACATCCTACGAGCAGTACTTC. It is translated as CASSLAQGWTSYEQYF.

This clone was recorded at least ten times. The same CDR3 also results from other DNA sequences found in this sample. The gene calls are TRBV18 and TRBJ1-2; D is possibly TRBD1 (5 bases). This CDR3 comprises 14 residues. V shed 0 bases and J shed 4 bases, with 9 bases lying between them. Germline-derived CDR1 and CDR2 are KGHSH and LQKENI. The CDR3 loop is CASSPPTESYGYTF. CDR3 bases: TGTGCCAGCTCACCACCGACAGAGAGCTATGGCTACACCTTC.

The chain joins TRBV2 to TRBJ2-3, with a tentative D call TRBD2 (6 bases). The CDR3 is 14 amino acids. The V and J ends lost 4 bases and 5 bases respectively, with 13 bases between them. The germline CDR1 and CDR2 sequences are SNHLY and FYNNEI. The CDR3 DNA is TGTGCCAGCAGTGTTTCGGGACTTTTAGATACGCAGTATTTT. This translates into CASSVSGLLDTQYF.

This clone was seen once. V and J are TRBV20-1 and TRBJ2-7; a possible D gene is TRBD1 (5 bases). Trimming removed 5 bases at V and 5 bases at J, with 10 bases between. This CDR3 has 11 residues. Germline CDR1 reads DFQATT; CDR2 reads SNEGSKA (reference sequence). CDR3 residues: CSALRQNEQYF. DNA for the CDR3: TGCAGTGCTCTACGACAGAACGAGCAGTACTTC.

The chain recombines TRBV6-1 with TRBJ1-5; 9 bases are a match to TRBD1. Losses at the gene ends were 2 bases for V and 4 bases for J; bases not matched to a gene: 6. This CDR3 comprises 16 residues. Germline-derived CDR1 and CDR2 are MNHNS and SASEGT. DNA for the CDR3: TGTGCCAGCAGTGAACCGGGACAGGGTTTAAATCAGCCCCAGCATTTT. As protein: CASSEPGQGLNQPQHF.

V and J are TRBV1 and TRBJ1-4. TRBV1 is listed as a pseudogene. The CDR3 consists of 15 residues. CDR3 loop: CTSSPQGAPNEKLFF. CDR3 nucleotide sequence: TGCACCAGCAGCCCACAAGGAGCCCCTAATGAAAAACTGTTTTTT.

The chain has TRBV11-2 and TRBJ2-3, with D perhaps matching TRBD1 (5 bases). Trimming left V 0 bases short and J 6 bases short, with 16 bases between. Germline V lookup: CDR1 SGHAT, CDR2 FQNNGV. The CDR3 contains 16 residues. The CDR3 nucleotides read TGTGCCAGCAGCTTAGAGGGTGGGGCCGGGTACGATACGCAGTATTTT. Translating it yields CASSLEGGAGYDTQYF.

V gene TRBV7-9 combines with J gene TRBJ2-1; D gene ambiguous. CDR3 length: 12 amino acids. Germline assignment: CDR1 SEHNR and CDR2 FQNEAQ (reference sequence). Deletions cut 6 bases from V and 7 bases from J, with 10 bases between. The DNA of the CDR3 is TGTGCCAGCAGAGCTATTGAAAATGAGCAGTTCTTC. It codes for CASRAIENEQFF.

This sequence joins TRBV15 and TRBJ2-3, with 10 bases aligning to TRBD2. The CDR3 consists of 16 residues. Germline-derived CDR1 and CDR2 are LNHNV and YYDKDF (reference sequence). Trimming at V came to 4 bases and at J to 0 bases, leaving 4 bases not matched to a gene. The CDR3 DNA follows: TGTGCCACCAGCACCCGGACTAGCGGTAGCACAGATACGCAGTATTTT. Translated: CATSTRTSGSTDTQYF.

The CDR3 DNA sequence: TGTGCCAGCAGTGAGCCGACAGGTTGGAACACTGAAGCTTTCTTT. Amino acid sequence: CASSEPTGWNTEAFF. V usage is TRBV6-1 and J usage is TRBJ1-1; a weak D match, TRBD1 (6 bases). This CDR3 region has 15 residues. V lost 3 bases to trimming and J lost 1 base, with 12 bases between them. CDR1 and CDR2 (germline): MNHNS, SASEGT.

This sequence joins TRBV2 and TRBJ2-3; 10 bases line up with TRBD1. There are 18 residues in the CDR3. Losses at the gene ends were 1 base for V and 5 bases for J; bases not matched to a gene: 12. The germline CDR1 and CDR2 sequences are SNHLY and FYNNEI. The CDR3 DNA sequence: TGTGCCAGCAGTGAAGAAAGGCCCGGGACAGGGGCTCAAGATACGCAGTATTTT. Residues: CASSEERPGTGAQDTQYF.

The chain has TRBV27 and TRBJ2-7; 9 positions match TRBD1. The CDR3 contains 13 residues. V lost 9 bases and J lost 6; bases outside the gene matches: 9. The germline V gene encodes CDR1 MNHEY and CDR2 SMNVEV (reference sequence). The CDR3 protein is CARNRGRSSEQYF. The CDR3 DNA reads as TGTGCCAGAAACAGGGGGCGATCTTCCGAGCAGTACTTC.

CDR3 loop: CASSQGSGQSYEQYF. The CDR3 DNA sequence: TGCGCCAGCAGCCAAGGCTCGGGACAGTCCTACGAGCAGTACTTC. V and J are TRBV4-3 and TRBJ2-7, with 7 bases matching TRBD1. The junction had 4 bases not matched to a gene; V was cut back by 1 base and J by 1 base. CDR1 is LGHNA and CDR2 is YSLEER in the germline V gene. There are 15 residues in the CDR3.

V is TRBV27 and J is TRBJ2-2; 9 bases match TRBD1. This CDR3 spans 14 amino acids. The germline V gene has CDR1 MNHEY and CDR2 SMNVEV (reference sequence). V gave up 4 bases and J gave up 5 bases; unmatched junction bases: 2. The CDR3 coding sequence is TGTGCCAGCAGTTACAGGGGGCGGACCGGGGAGCTGTTTTTT. It translates to CASSYRGRTGELFF.

The rearrangement uses TRBV9 and TRBJ1-1; no clear D gene. Per germline, CDR1 SGDLS and CDR2 YYNGEE. The CDR3 runs to 14 residues. The V end lost 0 bases, the J end lost 5 bases, and 11 bases lay between the germline ends. This CDR3 reads CASSVGGSGTEAFF. In nucleotides, the CDR3 is TGTGCCAGCAGCGTAGGAGGCTCGGGGACTGAAGCTTTCTTT.

V and J are TRBV27 and TRBJ2-2; 10 bases are shared with TRBD1. Trimming took 2 bases from V and 1 from J; bases not matched to a gene: 7. The CDR3 sequence is 18 residues long. Germline V gene sequence: CDR1 MNHEY, CDR2 SMNVEV (reference sequence). The CDR3 DNA reads TGTGCCAGCAGTTTACCCCCTTGGGACAGGGGGAACACCGGGGAGCTGTTTTTT. Translated: CASSLPPWDRGNTGELFF.

The genes are TRBV6-5 and TRBJ2-2, with TRBD2 as a possible D gene (6 bases). CDR3 size: 16 residues. CDR1 MNHEY and CDR2 SVGAGI come from the germline V gene. The germline V and J ends were trimmed by 0 bases and 5 bases, with 13 bases remaining between them. CDR3 nucleotides: TGTGCCAGCAGTTACTCGGGGGGACTCACGACCGGGGAGCTGTTTTTT. Translated, it gives CASSYSGGLTTGELFF.

This clone appeared once. This sequence joins TRBV7-9 and TRBJ2-5; TRBD1 might be the D (5 bases). Germline loops: CDR1 SEHNR, CDR2 FQNEAQ (reference sequence). Between the trimmed V and J ends, which lost 5 bases and 5 bases, there was a span of 15 bases. The CDR3 spans 14 residues. The CDR3 loop reads CASSQRGSLETQYF. CDR3 DNA: TGTGCCAGCAGCCAAAGGGGTTCATTGGAGACCCAGTACTTC.

J is TRBJ2-3 and V is TRBV19; D not resolved. The CDR3 extends over 17 amino acids. CDR1 is LNHDA, CDR2 SQIVND, per germline (reference sequence). The V end lost 8 bases, the J end lost 2 bases, and 23 bases lay between the germline ends. CDR3 DNA: TGTGCCAGTGGCCGCCAAGACTCACTCGTCTCCACAGATACGCAGTATTTT. This gives the protein CASGRQDSLVSTDTQYF.

This clone was seen a single time. The genes are TRBV19 and TRBJ2-1; 10 bases agree with TRBD1. The V gene's germline CDR1 is LNHDA and CDR2 SQIVND (reference sequence). CDR3 size: 15 residues. The V and J ends lost 3 bases and 6 bases, in that order; junction bases with no gene match: 5. CDR3 bases: TGTGCCAGTAGTATGGGGACAGGGGCGGGCAATGAGCAGTTCTTC. Amino acids: CASSMGTGAGNEQFF.

The chain combines TRBV5-4 with TRBJ2-1; the D gene is possibly TRBD2 (6 bases). Trimming shortened V by 0 bases and J by 7 bases, and 8 bases separated the two germline ends. Germline values: CDR1 SGHNT, CDR2 YYREEE (reference sequence). The CDR3 sequence is 13 residues long. The CDR3 here is CASSLGRVNEQFF. As DNA, the CDR3 is TGTGCCAGCAGCTTGGGGAGGGTGAATGAGCAGTTCTTC.

This sequence joins TRBV19 and TRBJ2-3, with 11 positions matching TRBD2. The CDR3 loop spans 15 amino acids. The germline CDR1 and CDR2 sequences are LNHDA and SQIVND (reference sequence). V shed 5 bases and J 0 bases; nucleotides not matched to a gene: 1. CDR3 coding DNA: TGTGCCAGTAGTTGGACTAGCGGGAGCACAGATACGCAGTATTTT. Its protein is CASSWTSGSTDTQYF. The whole variable domain, filled in from reference TRBV19 and TRBJ2-3, reads DGGITQSPKYLFRKEGQNVTLSCEQNLNHDAMYWYRQDPGQGLRLIYYSQIVNDFQKGDIAEGYSVSREKKESFPLTVTSAQKNPTAFYLCASSWTSGSTDTQYFGPGTRLTVL.

V usage is TRBV13 and J usage is TRBJ2-3; D not certain. Germline values: CDR1 PRHDT, CDR2 FYEKMQ (reference sequence). This CDR3 has 14 amino acids. V dropped 1 base and J dropped 1 base, with 6 bases sitting between them. As DNA, the CDR3 is TGTGCCAGCAGCTTAGCCCTCGGCACAGATACGCAGTATTTT. Translating gives CASSLALGTDTQYF.